The entry below gives a single T cell receptor (beta chain) sequence along with its context. This sample was included in a study of T cell changes during pregnancy in multiple sclerosis. V was clipped by 2 bases and J by 0 bases; unmatched bases: 5. CDR1 is SGHAT, CDR2 FQDESV, per germline (reference sequence). The CDR3 is 16 amino acids. TCRdb's copy holds only in-frame clones and misses some; the assay was immunoSEQ multiplex PCR. The sample lists around 31,000 clones; about 92% were seen once. V is TRBV11-1 and J is TRBJ2-3; 7 bases are a match to TRBD2. The sample here was CD4+ T cells from peripheral blood mononuclear cells, taken in the second trimester of pregnancy. The receptor was isolated from a female donor with multiple sclerosis, enrolled in a pregnancy study. The CDR3 loop is CASSLSGLRSTDTQYF. DNA for the CDR3: TGTGCCAGCAGCTTATCGGGACTACGCAGCACAGATACGCAGTATTTT.